Included here is one TCR beta chain sequence, with context. Its antigen is currently unknown. These data belong to a study of vaccination effects on CD4 cells after COVID-19. Germline trimming cut 5 bases from V and 3 bases from J; bases unmatched to any gene: 1. CDR3 length equals 13 residues. Germline CDR1 reads SGHRS; CDR2 reads YFSETQ. Peptide-pool stimulation followed by sequencing identified expanded antigen-specific CD4+ clonotypes in the ViraFEST assay. Between days 9 and 11 of culture, CD4+ T cells were separated out. No vaccinee had earlier SARS-CoV-2 infection, and nucleocapsid antibodies were negative. A few million PBMC were seeded per well and grown in the presence of about 9.5 IU/ml IL-2 and 9.5 to 10 ug/ml peptides. IL-2 medium was substituted for half the medium on days 3 and 7. The protocol was immunoSEQ multiplex PCR, while the TCRdb copy is restricted to in-frame clones and leaves out a portion. The sample holds 20,000 to 25,000 clones, about 69% seen once.

Study-wide results and caveats: The study, lacking early post-infection timepoints, had few convalescent patients. By a late point after vaccination, infection- and vaccine-induced clones had shrunk markedly through clonal contraction.

The sequencing used CD4+ T cells from PBMCs cultured with HCoV-NL63 spike peptides, collected before COVID-19 vaccination. The chain has TRBV5-1 and TRBJ2-2; 7 bases agree with TRBD1. The clonotype comes from a human donor who received a COVID-19 vaccine. CDR3 sequence: CASSQGDTGELFF. The CDR3 DNA follows: TGCGCCAGCAGTCAGGGGGACACCGGGGAGCTGTTTTTT.